This T cell receptor (beta chain) was recovered during a study of blood T cell repertoires in COVID-19 (TCRdb year 2020). General notes on the study: The collaborator samples originated in the United States, Italy and Spain and spanned the acute and convalescent phases of COVID-19. The repertoires were released in a freely available public database meant as a resource for research on the immune response to SARS-CoV-2. The material from the prospective study consisted of cDNA or gDNA derived from T cells, B-cell-depleted T cells, or PBMCs. Deeply sampled blood TCRbeta repertoires from subjects exposed to, actively infected with, or recovered from COVID-19 were included in the dataset. Sample metadata almost always included a de-identified subject ID, COVID-19 status, age in years and sex. The samples were drawn from two sources: the first 160 participants of the ongoing ImmuneRACE study, and fewer than 1,500 subjects contributed by 6 global collaborators. Where available, HLA class I and class II types were taken from metadata supplied by the sample provider and were not determined by assay-based typing. Here is what the overall study found, with its caveats: Clinical and demographic metadata were provided uncurated, with the amount varying by source and participant.

Collaborating institutions collected whole blood in K2EDTA tubes following their own protocols. For TCRbeta analysis, collaborators shipped samples as frozen whole blood, isolated PBMCs, or DNA extracted from either of those sample types. Spanning cysteine to phenylalanine, the CDR3 consists of 15 amino acids. Here the CDR3 DNA is all that survives: 45 bases in frame from base 1. The V end loses 3 bases and the J end loses 3 bases, and a stretch of 15 bases separates them. The germline V gene (reference sequence) provides CDR1 LNHDA and CDR2 SQIVND. The immunoSEQ Assay, a bias-controlled multiplex PCR, was used to amplify TCRbeta CDR3 regions from genomic DNA. From the authors' description of their analysis: The number of nucleated cells in each sample was estimated by amplification of reference gene primers within the assay. To quantify the absolute abundance of each unique TCRbeta CDR3 rearrangement, sequence reads were collapsed and filtered. For each sample, productive Simpson clonality was calculated as the square root of Simpson's diversity index over productive rearrangements. In TCRdb, the immuneACCESS table is reduced to in-frame sequences with V and J assigned. These tables do not hold every clone; where another copy was compared, an unresolved V gene accounts for under half, and the others remain unexplained. The DNA gave D and trimming, while V, J and clone size come from that table. This sample comprises roughly 45,000 clones, almost 85% of them detected only once. About 22% of the sample goes to the ten largest clones.

To note about this clone: Its antigen remains undetermined. Base quality data are lacking; no much larger clone is found one base away.

Sequencing used peripheral blood. The sequence links TRBV19 to TRBJ2-7, with TRBD2 perhaps the D gene, on 7 matching bases. This receptor was identified in a woman aged 55-70 years with acute or convalescent COVID-19. In nucleotides, the sequence is TGTGCCAGTAGTATTGGGGGGGCTCGGCTCTACGAGCAGTACTTC. The resulting protein is CASSIGGARLYEQYF.